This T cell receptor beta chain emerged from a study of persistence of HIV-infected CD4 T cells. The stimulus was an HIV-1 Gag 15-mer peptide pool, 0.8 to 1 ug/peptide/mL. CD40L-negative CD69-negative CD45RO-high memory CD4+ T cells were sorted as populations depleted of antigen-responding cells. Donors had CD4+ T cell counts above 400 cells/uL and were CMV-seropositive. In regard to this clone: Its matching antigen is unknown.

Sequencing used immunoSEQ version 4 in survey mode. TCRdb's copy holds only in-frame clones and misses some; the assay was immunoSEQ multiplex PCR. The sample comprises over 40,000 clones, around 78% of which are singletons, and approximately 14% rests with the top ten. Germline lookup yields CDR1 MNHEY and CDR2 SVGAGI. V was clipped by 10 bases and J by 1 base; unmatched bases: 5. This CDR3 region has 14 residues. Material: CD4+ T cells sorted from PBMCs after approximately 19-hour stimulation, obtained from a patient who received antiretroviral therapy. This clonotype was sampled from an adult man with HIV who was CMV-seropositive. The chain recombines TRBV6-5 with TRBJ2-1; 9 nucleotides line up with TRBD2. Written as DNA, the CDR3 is TGTGCCACCTGGGGACTAGCTTCCTACAATGAGCAGTTCTTC. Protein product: CATWGLASYNEQFF.